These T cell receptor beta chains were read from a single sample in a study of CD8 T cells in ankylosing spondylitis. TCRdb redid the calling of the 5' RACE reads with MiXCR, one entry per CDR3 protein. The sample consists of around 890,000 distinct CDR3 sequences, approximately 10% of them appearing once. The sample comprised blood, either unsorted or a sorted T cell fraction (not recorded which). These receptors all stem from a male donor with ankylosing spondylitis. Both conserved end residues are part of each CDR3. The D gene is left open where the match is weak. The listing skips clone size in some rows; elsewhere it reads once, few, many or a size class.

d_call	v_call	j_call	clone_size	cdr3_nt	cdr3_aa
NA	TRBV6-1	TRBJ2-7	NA	TGTGCCAGCAGGAGGGTTGGACCCTACGAGCAGTACTTC	CASRRVGPYEQYF
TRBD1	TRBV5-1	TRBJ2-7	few	TGCGCCAGCAGCTTGGCCAGCTCAGGACAGGGTGGTTACGAGCAGTACTTC	CASSLASSGQGGYEQYF
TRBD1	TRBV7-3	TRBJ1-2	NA	TGTGCCAGCAGCTCGTGGGACAGGGGAGGCTACACCTTC	CASSSWDRGGYTF
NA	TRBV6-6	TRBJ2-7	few	TGTGCCGCGGCCCAGCTTCACGAGCAGTACTTC	CAAAQLHEQYF
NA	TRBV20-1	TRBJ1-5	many	TGCAGTGCTTTACTAGATAGCAATCAGCCCCAGCATTTT	CSALLDSNQPQHF
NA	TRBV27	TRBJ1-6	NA	TGTGCCAGCAGCCCTAGGGTGGAACGGGGCACCCTCCACTTT	CASSPRVERGTLHF
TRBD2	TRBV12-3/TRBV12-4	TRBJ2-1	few	TGTGCCAGCAGTTACGAACTAGCGTTATACAATGAGCAGTTCTTC	CASSYELALYNEQFF
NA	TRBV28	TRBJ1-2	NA	TGTGCCAGCAGTGCCGGGACACTAAGGGGCTACACCTTC	CASSAGTLRGYTF
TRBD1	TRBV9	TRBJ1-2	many	TGTGCCAGCAGCGTAGGAAACAGGGGTTCCTATGGCTACACCTTC	CASSVGNRGSYGYTF
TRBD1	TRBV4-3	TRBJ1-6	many	TGCGCCAGCAGCCAAGGCGTTAAGGGGACAGGGCGGATCTATCTCCACTTT	CASSQGVKGTGRIYLHF
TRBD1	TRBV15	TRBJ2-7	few	TGTGCCACCAGCCAGTCCAGGGGGTCGGTGCAGTACTTC	CATSQSRGSVQYF
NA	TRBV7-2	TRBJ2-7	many	TGTGCCAGCAGCATATCGTCGACAGGTTGGTTCGAGCAGTACTTC	CASSISSTGWFEQYF
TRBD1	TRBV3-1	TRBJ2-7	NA	TGTGCCAGCAGCCAGGGGACAGGGGAATCCGAGCAGTACTTC	CASSQGTGESEQYF
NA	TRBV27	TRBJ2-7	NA	TGTGCCAGCAGTTTGCTTTTTTTGGTTGGACAGCAGTACTTC	CASSLLFLVGQQYF
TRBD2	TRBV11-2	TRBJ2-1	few	TGTGCCAGCAGCTTAGTGCGGGAGTCAAATGAGCAGTTCTTC	CASSLVRESNEQFF
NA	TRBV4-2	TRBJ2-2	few	TGTGCCAGCGGCGCCTTGCGGGGGCACCAGAACACCGGGGAGCTGTTTTTT	CASGALRGHQNTGELFF
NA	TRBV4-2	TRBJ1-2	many	TGTGCCAGCAGCCAAGGGACGGCAACTTCCTATGGCTACACCTTC	CASSQGTATSYGYTF
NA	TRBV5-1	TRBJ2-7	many	TGCGCCAGCAGCTTGTACGGGGACCCCGACGAGCAGTACTTC	CASSLYGDPDEQYF
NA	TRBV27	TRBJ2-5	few	TGTGCCAGCAGTTTAGGGAACCACCAAGAGACCCAGTACTTC	CASSLGNHQETQYF
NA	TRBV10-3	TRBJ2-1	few	TGTGCCATCAGTGAGTCGTGGGCTTTAGGGTTTGAGCAGTTCTTC	CAISESWALGFEQFF
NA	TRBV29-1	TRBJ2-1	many	TGCAGCGTCACCAGTGAGCAGTTCTTC	CSVTSEQFF
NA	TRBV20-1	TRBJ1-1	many	TGCAGTGCTGTCAGTTTCAACACTGAAGCTTTCTTT	CSAVSFNTEAFF
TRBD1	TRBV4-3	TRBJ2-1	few	TGCGCCAGCAGCCAAGGCGGACGGGACAGACAGTTCTTC	CASSQGGRDRQFF
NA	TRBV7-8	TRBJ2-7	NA	TGTGCCACCAGCTTTTTTCGCGTACCCGCCGAGCAGTACTTC	CATSFFRVPAEQYF
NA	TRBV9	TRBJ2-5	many	TGTGCCAGCAGCGTAGCCGGCATAATACAAGAGACCCAGTACTTC	CASSVAGIIQETQYF
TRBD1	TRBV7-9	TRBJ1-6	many	TGTGCCAGCAGCCCGGGGGACAGGGAAAATTCACCCCTCCACTTT	CASSPGDRENSPLHF
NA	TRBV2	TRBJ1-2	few	TGTGCCAGCAGTGAGTTCCACCGAGAGCTTGGCTACACCTTC	CASSEFHRELGYTF
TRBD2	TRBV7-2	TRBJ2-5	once	TGTGCCAGCAGCCGGATAGCGGGTAGGGAGACCCAGTACTTC	CASSRIAGRETQYF
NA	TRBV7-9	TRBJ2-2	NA	TGTGCCAGCAGCTTATCCGGTGGGGACACCGGGGAGCTGTTTTTT	CASSLSGGDTGELFF
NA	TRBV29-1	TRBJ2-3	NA	TGCAGCGTTGCTTTACGGGCCCGAGATACGCAGTATTTT	CSVALRARDTQYF
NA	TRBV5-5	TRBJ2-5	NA	TGTGCCAGCAGCTCTTTGGCGGGGGCCGGGGAGACCCAGTACTTC	CASSSLAGAGETQYF
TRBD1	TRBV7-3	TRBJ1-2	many	TGTGCCAGCAGCCGGGACGGGACAGACTATGGCTACACCTTC	CASSRDGTDYGYTF
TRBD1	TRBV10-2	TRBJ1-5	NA	TGCGCCAGCAGTGAGCGGACAGGGAGGCCCCAGCATTTT	CASSERTGRPQHF
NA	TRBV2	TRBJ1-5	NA	TGTGCCAGCAGCAAACAGGATTATAGCAATCAGCCCCAGCATTTT	CASSKQDYSNQPQHF
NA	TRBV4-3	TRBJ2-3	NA	TGCGCCAGCAGCCAAGATACAGACACAGATACGCAGTATTTT	CASSQDTDTDTQYF
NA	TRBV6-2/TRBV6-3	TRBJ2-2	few	TGTGCCAGCAGTTCCTTCAGGGATAATTGGACCGGGGAGCTGTTTTTT	CASSSFRDNWTGELFF
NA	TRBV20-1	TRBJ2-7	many	TGCAGTGCCCTCGGGCGGTCTAGCAATTCCTACGAGCAGTACTTC	CSALGRSSNSYEQYF
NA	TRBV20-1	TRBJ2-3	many	TGCAGTGCTAGAGAGGGCCCTCCCGGAGATACGCAGTATTTT	CSAREGPPGDTQYF
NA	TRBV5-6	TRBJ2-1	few	TGTGCCAGCAGCTTCGCTAGCCTCGACCATAATGAGCAGTTCTTC	CASSFASLDHNEQFF
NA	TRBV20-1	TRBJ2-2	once	TGCAGTGCTAGTTCCGGGAGATCGAACACCGGGGAGCTGTTCTTT	CSASSGRSNTGELFF
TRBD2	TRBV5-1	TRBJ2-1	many	TGCGCCAGCAGCTTGTATAGCGGGAGGGACAATGAGCAGTTCTTC	CASSLYSGRDNEQFF
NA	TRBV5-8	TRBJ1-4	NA	TGTGCCAGCAGCCGCGGACGGTTTGTTAATGAAAAACTGTTTTTT	CASSRGRFVNEKLFF
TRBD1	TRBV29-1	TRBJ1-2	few	TGCAGCGTTCAAGCTATTAGGGGACAGGGGTATGGCTACACCTTC	CSVQAIRGQGYGYTF
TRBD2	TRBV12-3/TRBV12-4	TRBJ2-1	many	TGTGCCAGCAGATCTCTAGCGGGAGGGTACAATGAGCAGTTCTTC	CASRSLAGGYNEQFF
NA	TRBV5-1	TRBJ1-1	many	TGCGCCAGCAGACTGACGGGGGGCACTGAAGCTTTCTTT	CASRLTGGTEAFF
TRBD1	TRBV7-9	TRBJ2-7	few	TGTGCCAGCAGCGGCCGGGACAGGCTTTCCGAGCAGTACTTC	CASSGRDRLSEQYF
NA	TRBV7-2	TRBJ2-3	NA	TGTGCCAGCAGCTTCCGAGGACTGGCGACCACAGATACGCAGTATTTT	CASSFRGLATTDTQYF
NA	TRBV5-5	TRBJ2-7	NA	TGTGCCAGCAGCTTGGCCCCGGGTCTCGACGAGCAGTACTTC	CASSLAPGLDEQYF
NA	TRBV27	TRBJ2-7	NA	TGTGCCAGCAGTAGCGTTCCCTCCTACGAGCAGTACTTC	CASSSVPSYEQYF
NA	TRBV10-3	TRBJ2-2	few	TGTGCCATCAGTGGTTGGGGTAGCCTCAACACCGGGGAGCTGTTTTTT	CAISGWGSLNTGELFF
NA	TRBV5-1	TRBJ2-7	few	TGCGCCAGCAGCTTGGAGTCTGGCAGTCTAGGTGAGCAGTACTTC	CASSLESGSLGEQYF
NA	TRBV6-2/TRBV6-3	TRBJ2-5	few	TGTGCCAGCAGTGACAGGTTGGAGACCCAGTACTTC	CASSDRLETQYF
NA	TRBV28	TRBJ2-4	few	TGTGCCAGCAGTAACCCCCGTGCGGGGAGTAGGAACATTCAGTACTTC	CASSNPRAGSRNIQYF
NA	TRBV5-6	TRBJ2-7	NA	TGTGCCAGGGGCTCCCCAGGGAGCTCCTACGAGCAGTACTTC	CARGSPGSSYEQYF
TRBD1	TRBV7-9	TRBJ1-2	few	TGTGCCAGCAGCACCTCCGGGACAGTGTATGGCTACACCTTC	CASSTSGTVYGYTF
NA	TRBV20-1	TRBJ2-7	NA	TGCAGTGCTAGACAGCCCCCGATTGCCTACGAGCAGTACTTC	CSARQPPIAYEQYF
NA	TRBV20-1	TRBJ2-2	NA	TGCAGTGCTAGGGTTGGAAAATCCCCCGGGGAGCTGTTTTTT	CSARVGKSPGELFF
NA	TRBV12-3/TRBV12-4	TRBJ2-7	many	TGTGCCAGCAGCCAAACCTCCTACGAGCAGTACTTC	CASSQTSYEQYF